A single TCR beta chain is shown here with its context. This entry belongs to a study of blood T cell repertoires in COVID-19. Study background: COVID-19 samples collected from the United States, Italy and Spain covered acute and convalescent phases. T cells, B-cell-depleted T cells, or PBMCs supplied cDNA or gDNA.

With V trimmed by 2 bases and J by 6 bases, 11 bases remained unmatched. Germline CDR1 and CDR2: KGHSH and LQKENI. CDR3 length equals 17 residues. Original data processing: From reference gene primer amplification, estimates of nucleated cell counts were derived. Generated by immunoSEQ multiplex PCR, the TCRdb table keeps only in-frame clones and is missing some. The V and J calls and the clone size are those of that table, but D and trimming were determined from the DNA. This table holds under 300,000 clones, approximately 82% found once. The V gene is TRBV18, the J gene TRBJ2-1; 9 bases align to TRBD1. Sequenced: peripheral blood. The receptor was isolated from a woman aged 18-29 years with acute or convalescent COVID-19. The CDR3 sequence is CASSPLGGTGTGNEQFF. As DNA, the CDR3 is TGTGCCAGCTCACCATTGGGGGGGACAGGGACAGGCAATGAGCAGTTCTTC.